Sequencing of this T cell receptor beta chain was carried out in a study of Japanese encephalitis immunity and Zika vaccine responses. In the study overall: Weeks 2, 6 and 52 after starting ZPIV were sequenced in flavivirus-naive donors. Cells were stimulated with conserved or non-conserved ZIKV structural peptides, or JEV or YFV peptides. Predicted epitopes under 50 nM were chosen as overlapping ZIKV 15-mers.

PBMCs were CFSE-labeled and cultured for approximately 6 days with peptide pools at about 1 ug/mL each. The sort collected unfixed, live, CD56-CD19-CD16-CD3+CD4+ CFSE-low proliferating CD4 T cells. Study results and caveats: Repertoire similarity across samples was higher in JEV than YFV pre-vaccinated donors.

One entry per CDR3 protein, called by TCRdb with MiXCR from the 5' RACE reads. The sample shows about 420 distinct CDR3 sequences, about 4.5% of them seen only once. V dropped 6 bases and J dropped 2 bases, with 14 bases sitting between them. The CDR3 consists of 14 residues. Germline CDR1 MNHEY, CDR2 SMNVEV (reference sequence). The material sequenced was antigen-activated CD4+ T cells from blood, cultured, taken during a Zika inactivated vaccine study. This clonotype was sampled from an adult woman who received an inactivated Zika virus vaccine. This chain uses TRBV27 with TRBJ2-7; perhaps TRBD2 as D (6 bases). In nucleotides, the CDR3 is TGTGCCAGCAGCCCGCGGACGGGAGCCTACGAGCAGTACTTC. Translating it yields CASSPRTGAYEQYF.